The 20 T cell receptor beta chains given below trace back to one sample, sequenced in a study of response to subunit inactivated influenza vaccine. MiXCR was run by TCRdb on the RT-PCR reads, yielding one entry per CDR3 protein. The repertoire holds 800,000 to 1,000,000 distinct CDR3 sequences, with 21% as singletons. The specimen comprised PBMCs from blood, sampled more than 4 days after vaccination. The receptors come from a man aged 45-65 years who received an inactivated influenza vaccine.

This clonotype was seen a handful of times. The V call is TRBV6-1, the J call TRBJ2-7; 8 bases fit TRBD2. Per germline, CDR1 MNHNS and CDR2 SASEGT. V dropped 4 bases and J dropped 0; count of bases not matched to a gene: 11. The CDR3 has 17 amino acids. In DNA, the CDR3 is TGTGCCAGCAGTGGGACTAGCCAACGAACCACCTCCTACGAGCAGTACTTC. Protein product: CASSGTSQRTTSYEQYF.

This clonotype was detected only a few times. J is TRBJ1-2 and V is TRBV4-3; 8 nucleotides agree with TRBD1. Germline V lookup: CDR1 LGHNA, CDR2 YSLEER. V dropped 0 bases and J dropped 4; count of bases not matched to a gene: 7. The CDR3 spans 16 residues. This chain's CDR3 is CASSQDWGDRSYGYTF. The CDR3 DNA reads as TGCGCCAGCAGCCAAGATTGGGGGGACAGGAGCTATGGCTACACCTTC.

This clonotype was observed a few times. CDR3 in amino acids: CASSSIGGDWYAFF. CDR3 DNA sequence: TGTGCCAGCAGCTCGATAGGGGGCGATTGGTATGCTTTCTTT. The gene calls are TRBV7-9 and TRBJ1-1; 7 bases are shared with TRBD1. Germline CDR1 and CDR2: SEHNR and FQNEAQ (reference sequence). This CDR3 is built from 14 residues. The trim removed 4 bases at V and 11 bases at J, leaving 13 bases unmatched.

This clonotype showed up just a few times. This rearrangement joins TRBV29-1 to TRBJ2-7; TRBD2 aligns across 12 bases. Germline V gene lookup returns CDR1 SQVTM and CDR2 ANQGSEA. This CDR3 spans 14 amino acids. Germline trimming cut 6 bases from V and 11 bases from J; bases unmatched to any gene: 14. The CDR3 loop is CSVTQTSGSVVEYF. CDR3 DNA sequence: TGCAGCGTCACCCAGACTAGCGGGAGTGTTGTGGAGTACTTC.

This clonotype was seen many times. The chain combines TRBV6-2 or TRBV6-3 with TRBJ2-7; 8 nucleotides match TRBD1. The germline V gene encodes CDR1 MNHEY and CDR2 SVGEGT. The V segment lost 2 bases and the J segment 5 bases; nucleotides outside the gene matches: 14. The CDR3 contains 17 residues. As DNA, the CDR3 is TGTGCCAGCAGTTACGGGTCCGGACAGGGTTTTTTCCACGAGCAGTACTTC. Its protein product is CASSYGSGQGFFHEQYF.

J is TRBJ2-1 and V is TRBV2; D assignment may be TRBD1 or TRBD2 (6 bases each). This CDR3 has 11 amino acids. Germline CDR1 is SNHLY and CDR2 is FYNNEI. V lost 5 bases to trimming and J lost 12 bases, with 11 bases between them. CDR3 DNA sequence: TGTGCCAGCAGTCCACAGGGAGGGCAGTTCTTC. Amino acid sequence: CASSPQGGQFF.

Only a few counts were recorded for this clonotype. This sequence joins TRBV20-1 and TRBJ2-1; 7 bases align to TRBD1. The V segment lost 1 base and the J segment 4 bases; nucleotides outside the gene matches: 10. Germline V gives CDR1 DFQATT, CDR2 SNEGSKA (reference sequence). This CDR3 spans 16 amino acids. The chain's CDR3 is CSARAPGTESYNEQFF. CDR3 DNA: TGCAGTGCTAGAGCCCCCGGGACAGAAAGTTACAATGAGCAGTTCTTC.

This clonotype was counted between two and nine times. J is TRBJ2-1 and V is TRBV20-1, with D perhaps TRBD2 (6 bases). Germline CDR1 DFQATT, CDR2 SNEGSKA (reference sequence). V lost 6 bases, J lost 0 bases, and 18 bases lay in between. CDR3 length: 16 amino acids. DNA for the CDR3: TGCAGTGCCACTGGAGGGAGGACAAGCTCCTACAATGAGCAGTTCTTC. Amino acids: CSATGGRTSSYNEQFF.

The chain employs TRBV28 and TRBJ1-4; D is undetermined. CDR1 is MDHEN, CDR2 SYDVKM, per germline. V was pared by 4 bases and J by 1 base, with 10 bases between. CDR3 size: 15 residues. The CDR3 DNA sequence: TGTGCCAGCAGTTCTAACCCAGGAACTAATGAAAAACTGTTTTTT. Translation gives CASSSNPGTNEKLFF.

This clonotype came up many times. This sequence joins TRBV5-1 and TRBJ2-4; maybe TRBD2 (6 bases). The CDR3 contains 16 residues. The germline V and J ends were trimmed by 4 bases and 7 bases, with 21 bases remaining between them. The germline V gene encodes CDR1 SGHRS and CDR2 YFSETQ. CDR3 DNA: TGCGCCAGCAGCCCACGGACCGGGGGTTGGAGGAACATTCAGTACTTC. As protein: CASSPRTGGWRNIQYF.

This clonotype turned up a few times. The genes are TRBV4-1 and TRBJ1-2; tentative D call: TRBD1 (5 bases). The CDR3 length is 16 residues. Trimming removed 1 base from V and 4 bases from J, with 16 bases in between. Per germline, CDR1 MGHRA and CDR2 YSYEKL. The CDR3 loop reads CASSQGQGAETYGYTF. In nucleotides, the CDR3 is TGCGCCAGCAGCCAAGGCCAGGGTGCGGAGACCTATGGCTACACCTTC.

In this sample, this clonotype turned up once. As DNA, the CDR3 is TGTGCCACCAGTGATTTGTGGGATACGCAGTATTTT. As protein: CATSDLWDTQYF. The V and J genes are TRBV24-1 and TRBJ2-3; D uncertain. This CDR3 comprises 12 residues. Trimming removed 0 bases from V and 6 bases from J, with 3 bases in between. Germline V gene lookup returns CDR1 KGHDR and CDR2 SFDVKD.

The chain has TRBV13 and TRBJ2-5, with 8 bases matching TRBD1. This CDR3 has 14 residues. The germline V gene encodes CDR1 PRHDT and CDR2 FYEKMQ (reference sequence). V gave up 4 bases and J gave up 2 bases; unmatched junction bases: 3. CDR3 amino acids: CASSSGQAQETQYF. DNA for the CDR3: TGTGCCAGCAGCTCGGGACAGGCTCAAGAGACCCAGTACTTC.

The chain is built from TRBV20-1 and TRBJ2-1, with TRBD2 identical over 8 bases. V dropped 5 bases and J dropped 0; count of bases not matched to a gene: 6. Germline V gives CDR1 DFQATT, CDR2 SNEGSKA (reference sequence). CDR3 length: 15 amino acids. The CDR3 DNA reads TGCAGTGCTCGAAGGCTAGCGGGCTCCTACAATGAGCAGTTCTTC. Residues: CSARRLAGSYNEQFF.

This clonotype has just a few counts. The CDR3 sequence is CASSATGSHYGYTF. CDR3 nucleotides: TGCGCCAGCAGCGCTACAGGGTCCCACTATGGCTACACCTTC. The chain uses TRBV5-1 and TRBJ1-2, with D possibly being TRBD1 (6 bases). The CDR3 spans 14 residues. The germline V gene has CDR1 SGHRS and CDR2 YFSETQ. V was cut by 4 bases and J by 3 bases, with 13 bases left in between.

The chain couples TRBV5-1 to TRBJ2-2; TRBD1 aligns across 8 bases. Germline lookup yields CDR1 SGHRS and CDR2 YFSETQ. The junction had 11 bases not matched to a gene; V was cut back by 0 bases and J by 7 bases. The CDR3 consists of 17 residues. For the CDR3, the DNA is TGCGCCAGCAGCTTGGCCACGGGCAGGGGGCATGGCGGGGAGCTGTTTTTT. It encodes CASSLATGRGHGGELFF.

This clonotype has more than one count but fewer than ten. The chain couples TRBV29-1 to TRBJ2-3; D not certain. V lost 5 bases to trimming and J lost 2 bases, with 8 bases between them. The CDR3 runs to 12 residues. CDR1 and CDR2 (germline): SQVTM, ANQGSEA. The CDR3 spells CSVRPSTDTQYF. The CDR3 DNA is TGCAGCGTTAGGCCTTCCACAGATACGCAGTATTTT.

This clonotype was counted ten times or more. V and J are TRBV27 and TRBJ2-5; D perhaps matches TRBD1 (6 bases). Trimming took off 3 bases at V and 5 bases at J, with 13 bases between the two ends. From germline, CDR1 is MNHEY and CDR2 SMNVEV (reference sequence). The CDR3 contains 14 residues. In DNA, the CDR3 is TGTGCCAGCAGTTTTTCAGGGGTCGGGGAGACCCAGTACTTC. Residues: CASSFSGVGETQYF.

In its sample, this clonotype was seen a few times. V gene TRBV6-2 or TRBV6-3 combines with J gene TRBJ2-5; D ambiguous. Germline V gene data show CDR1 as MNHEY and CDR2 as SVGEGT. This CDR3 is built from 14 residues. V was cut by 0 bases and J by 7 bases, with 12 bases left in between. In DNA form, the CDR3 reads TGTGCCAGCAGTTACTCTCGGAGCAGCTTGACCCAGTACTTC. As protein: CASSYSRSSLTQYF.

This clonotype showed up just a few times. The chain is built from TRBV12-3 or TRBV12-4 and TRBJ2-2; maybe TRBD1 (5 bases). V was shortened by 2 bases and J by 4 bases, with 11 bases between the two germline ends. This CDR3 has 15 amino acids. The CDR3 DNA sequence: TGTGCCAGCAGTTTACCACCAGGGTTCACCGGGGAGCTGTTTTTT. Protein sequence: CASSLPPGFTGELFF.